This entry concerns a single T cell receptor beta chain. This sample was taken from a study of blood T cell repertoires in COVID-19. Across the study: The origin of the acute and convalescent COVID-19 samples was the United States, Italy and Spain.

Per the authors' pipeline: Amplification of reference gene primers provided the estimated nucleated cell counts. Generated by immunoSEQ multiplex PCR, the TCRdb table keeps only in-frame clones and is missing some. Clone size and V and J calls were adopted from that table, with D and trimming inferred from the DNA. The sample includes about 240,000 clones, about 85% seen only once; the top ten take 7.2%. Germline V lookup: CDR1 SGHRS, CDR2 YFSETQ. The CDR3 is 15 residues long. V was pared by 0 bases and J by 7 bases, with 8 bases of the junction left unmatched. This receptor was taken from a man in his 60s who had recovered from COVID-19. Sequencing was performed on peripheral blood. The rearrangement uses TRBV5-1 and TRBJ2-7, with 9 bases aligning to TRBD2. The CDR3 nucleotides are TGCGCCAGCAGCTTGGACAGCGGGGGGTCCCGGGAGCAGTACTTC. Encoded protein: CASSLDSGGSREQYF.